The 20 T cell receptor beta chains listed next were all sequenced from one sample in a study of post-analysis software for immune sequencing data. These receptors are not linked to any known antigen. Tagging with unique molecular identifiers was a feature of the TCR beta cDNA libraries. One entry per CDR3 protein results from TCRdb running MiXCR on the PCR reads. The table records around 250,000 distinct CDR3 sequences, 36% of them present only once. Broader study findings: Compared with controls, patients had more of about five TRBV segments, including TRBV5-6, TRBV5-1 and TRBV20-1.

Sequences were obtained from blood. Receptors originate from a girl between 5 and 17 years old with multiple sclerosis.

This clonotype was counted only a few times. The CDR3 DNA sequence: TGTGCCAGCACCAAACATAGCGGGACCACTGAAGCTTTCTTT. Amino acids: CASTKHSGTTEAFF. The chain combines TRBV12-3 or TRBV12-4 with TRBJ1-1; TRBD1 is a possible D gene (5 bases). The CDR3 runs to 14 residues. Trimming left V 7 bases short and J 4 bases short, with 16 bases between.

Concerning this clonotype itself: A junction end diverges from the germline sequence, so it may reflect a read error. The chain couples TRBV12-3 or TRBV12-4 to TRBJ2-1; 8 bases are a match to TRBD2. This CDR3 comprises 15 residues. The CDR3 region has the DNA TGTGCCAGCAATTCTCCCGGGACTAGTAGGAATGTGCAGTTCTTC. Amino acid sequence: CASNSPGTSRNVQFF.

The chain joins TRBV7-2 to TRBJ2-4; 9 positions match TRBD1. V gave up 0 bases and J gave up 0 bases; unmatched junction bases: 6. This CDR3 contains 18 residues. Looked up from germline, CDR1 is SGHTA and CDR2 is FQGNSA. The CDR3 DNA sequence: TGTGCCAGCAGCTTAGCGTCGGGACAGGGAAGAGCCAAAAACATTCAGTACTTC. Amino acid sequence: CASSLASGQGRAKNIQYF.

This clonotype was detected only a few times. The CDR3 loop reads CASSLVGVGLAGGPVSSEETQYF. Written as DNA, the CDR3 is TGTGCCAGCAGCTTAGTCGGCGTGGGACTAGCGGGAGGGCCTGTATCCTCAGAAGAGACCCAGTACTTC. The chain joins TRBV11-2 to TRBJ2-5; 16 nucleotides align to TRBD2. The CDR3 consists of 23 residues. Germline V gene lookup returns CDR1 SGHAT and CDR2 FQNNGV. The J segment lost 3 bases and the V segment lost 1 base, leaving 20 bases of the junction unmatched. Filled out from reference TRBV11-2 and TRBJ2-5, the complete variable domain reads EAGVAQSPRYKIIEKRQSVAFWCNPISGHATLYWYQQILGQGPKLLIQFQNNGVVDDSQLPKDRFSAERLKGVDSTLKIQPAKLEDSAVYLCASSLVGVGLAGGPVSSEETQYFGPGTRLLVL.

Note on this clonotype: This may be a read error, as it is one base from a much larger clone. The chain is built from TRBV12-3 or TRBV12-4 and TRBJ2-3; D unclear. The CDR3 is 13 amino acids. The CDR3, as DNA: TGTGCCGGCAGTCCCCCGACGCCAGATACGCAGTATTTT. Protein product: CAGSPPTPDTQYF.

This clonotype occurred many times. The CDR3 region is CASSLVSNPGQDTQYF. CDR3 nucleotides: TGCGCCAGCAGCTTGGTTTCCAACCCAGGGCAAGATACGCAGTATTTT. The chain employs TRBV5-1 and TRBJ2-3; D might be TRBD1 (5 bases). V was shortened by 0 bases and J by 5 bases, with 16 bases between the two germline ends. The CDR3 totals 16 residues. Germline-derived CDR1 and CDR2 are SGHRS and YFSETQ.

The J gene is TRBJ2-1, the V gene TRBV20-1; TRBD2 is a possible D gene (6 bases). CDR3 size: 14 residues. Germline loops: CDR1 DFQATT, CDR2 SNEGSKA (reference sequence). V lost 3 bases, J lost 0 bases, and 9 bases lay in between. The CDR3 nucleotides are TGCAGTGCTAGGGGGGGAAGCTCCTACAATGAGCAGTTCTTC. Residues: CSARGGSSYNEQFF.

This clonotype was detected a few times. The chain uses TRBV20-1 and TRBJ2-4; 9 nucleotides align to TRBD2. The J call may be mistaken, given a closer DNA end match to TRBJ2-7. Germline V gives CDR1 DFQATT, CDR2 SNEGSKA (reference sequence). The CDR3 sequence is 14 residues long. The DNA of the CDR3 is TGCAGTGCTAGGGGCGGGGGGGCCGTCATCGAGCAGTACTTC. The encoded protein is CSARGGGAVIEQYF.

In its sample, this clonotype was seen a few times. CDR3 in DNA: TGTGCCAGCACCGGGTGGATTGCGGAAGAAAAACTGTTTTTT. It yields the protein CASTGWIAEEKLFF. This chain joins TRBV11-2 and TRBJ1-4; D not resolved. Germline assignment: CDR1 SGHAT and CDR2 FQNNGV. V lost 7 bases to trimming and J lost 8 bases, with 17 bases between them. The CDR3 has 14 amino acids.

Many counts were recorded for this clonotype. The chain is built from TRBV20-1 and TRBJ1-1; 9 bases line up with TRBD1. Germline assignment: CDR1 DFQATT and CDR2 SNEGSKA (reference sequence). The CDR3 contains 15 residues. The V gene end was trimmed by 0 bases and the J gene end by 4 bases; junction bases not matched to a gene: 6. As DNA, the CDR3 is TGCAGTGCTAGAGATCCACAGGGGGCCTCCACTGAAGCTTTCTTT. It encodes CSARDPQGASTEAFF.

This clonotype was found many times. The chain combines TRBV5-5 with TRBJ1-2, with 7 bases identical to TRBD1. This CDR3 is built from 15 residues. From germline, CDR1 is SGHKS and CDR2 YYEKEE (reference sequence). The J segment lost 2 bases and the V segment lost 4 bases, leaving 8 bases of the junction unmatched. The CDR3 sequence is CASSQRLQGNYGYTF. In nucleotides, the CDR3 is TGTGCCAGCAGCCAACGCTTACAGGGGAACTATGGCTACACCTTC.

This clonotype was detected many times. The genes are TRBV15 and TRBJ2-3; no clear D gene. Trimming shortened V by 3 bases and J by 0 bases, and 16 bases separated the two germline ends. From germline, CDR1 is LNHNV and CDR2 YYDKDF (reference sequence). This CDR3 has 17 residues. The CDR3 bases are TGTGCCACCAGCAGGGCTCCCTACGGGTTTAGCACAGATACGCAGTATTTT. It specifies CATSRAPYGFSTDTQYF.

A word on this clonotype: Compared with germline, one end of the junction differs, possibly owing to a read error. V gene TRBV7-3 combines with J gene TRBJ2-3, with TRBD2 matching over 7 bases. CDR3 size: 13 residues. Germline CDR1 is SGHTA and CDR2 is FQGTGA. The CDR3, as DNA: TGTGCCAACAGCCGGGGGGTTACAGATACGCAGTATTTT. Its translation is CANSRGVTDTQYF.

This rearrangement joins TRBV6-1 to TRBJ2-4; 9 bases agree with TRBD2. The J call is uncertain, as TRBJ2-7 better fits the DNA end. The length of the CDR3 is 14 residues. Germline lookup yields CDR1 MNHNS and CDR2 SASEGT. The CDR3, as DNA: TGTGCCAGCAGTGGGATAGCGGGAGACGGCGAGCAGTACTTC. Amino acids: CASSGIAGDGEQYF.

This clonotype was seen at least ten times. This chain joins TRBV30 and TRBJ1-4, with a possible D match to TRBD1 (6 bases). The CDR3 has 12 amino acids. The V gene's germline CDR1 is GTSNPN and CDR2 SVGIG (reference sequence). The V gene lost 4 bases and the J gene lost 8 bases, with 11 bases spanning the gap. The CDR3 region is CAWTPGAEKLFF. The CDR3, as DNA: TGTGCCTGGACCCCGGGGGCCGAAAAACTGTTTTTT.

This clonotype came up many times. The chain carries TRBV5-1 and TRBJ2-5, with 15 bases identical to TRBD2. This CDR3 is built from 18 residues. Unmatched junction bases numbered 7, after V lost 0 bases and J lost 4 bases. Looked up from germline, CDR1 is SGHRS and CDR2 is YFSETQ. The CDR3 sequence is CASSLGGLAGGRIETQYF. The CDR3 DNA sequence: TGCGCCAGCAGCTTGGGAGGACTAGCGGGAGGGCGCATAGAGACCCAGTACTTC.

This clonotype was detected ten times or more. The rearrangement joins TRBV14 to TRBJ2-4, with 7 bases matching TRBD1. There are 16 residues in the CDR3. CDR1 SGHDN and CDR2 FVKESK come from the germline V gene. Trimming took 1 base from V and 0 from J; bases not matched to a gene: 3. The CDR3: CASSQGTGVAKNIQYF. As DNA, the CDR3 is TGTGCCAGCAGCCAAGGGACAGGCGTAGCCAAAAACATTCAGTACTTC.

As concerns this clonotype: Relative to the germline gene, one junction end is altered; a read error may explain this. This chain connects TRBV5-1 to TRBJ1-1; possible D gene TRBD1, 6 bases. There are 15 residues in the CDR3. Germline values: CDR1 SGHRS, CDR2 YFSETQ. CDR3 in DNA: TGCGCCAACAGCTTGGTGGGGGGCGCGCGTACTGAAGCTTTCTTT. It specifies CANSLVGGARTEAFF.

In this sample, this clonotype turned up a few times. This chain joins TRBV6-1 and TRBJ1-4; 9 bases match TRBD1. This CDR3 has 14 residues. Germline values: CDR1 MNHNS, CDR2 SASEGT. The trim removed 10 bases at V and 7 bases at J, leaving 10 bases unmatched. The CDR3 region is CATRPGQGGEKLFF. CDR3 coding DNA: TGTGCCACCCGACCGGGACAGGGCGGTGAAAAACTGTTTTTT.

This clonotype showed up many times. The chain joins TRBV7-8 to TRBJ2-1; TRBD2 matches 14 bases. Germline values: CDR1 SGHVS, CDR2 FQNEAQ. The CDR3 is 16 residues long. V was clipped by 4 bases and J by 10 bases; unmatched bases: 9. CDR3 sequence (DNA): TGTGCCAGCAGCTGGGGACTAGCGGGAGAGGGCAGAGAGCAGTTCTTC. It codes for CASSWGLAGEGREQFF.